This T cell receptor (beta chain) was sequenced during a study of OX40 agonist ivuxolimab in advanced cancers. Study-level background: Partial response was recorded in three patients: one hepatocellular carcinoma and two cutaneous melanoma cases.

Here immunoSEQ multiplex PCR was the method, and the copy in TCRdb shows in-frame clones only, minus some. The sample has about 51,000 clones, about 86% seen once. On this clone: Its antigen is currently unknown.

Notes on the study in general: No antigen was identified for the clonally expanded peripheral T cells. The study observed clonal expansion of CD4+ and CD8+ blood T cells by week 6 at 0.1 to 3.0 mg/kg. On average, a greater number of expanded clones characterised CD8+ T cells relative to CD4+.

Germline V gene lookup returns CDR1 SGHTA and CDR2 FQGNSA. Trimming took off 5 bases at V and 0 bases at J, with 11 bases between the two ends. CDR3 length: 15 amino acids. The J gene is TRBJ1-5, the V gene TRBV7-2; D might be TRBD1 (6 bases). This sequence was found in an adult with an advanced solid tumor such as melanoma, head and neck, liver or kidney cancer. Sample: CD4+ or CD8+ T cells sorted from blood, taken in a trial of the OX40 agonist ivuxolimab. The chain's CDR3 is CASSVGHGSNQPQHF. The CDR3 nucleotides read TGTGCCAGCAGCGTGGGACATGGTAGCAATCAGCCCCAGCATTTT.